The 3 T cell receptor beta chains listed next were all sequenced from one sample in a study of regulatory T cells in long-lasting Graves disease. For TCR beta, libraries came from iRepertoire HTBI primers and Arm-PCR of CDR3 regions. A single record per CDR3 protein comes from TCRdb applying MiXCR to the multiplex PCR reads. This sample has around 400,000 distinct CDR3 sequences; about 25% occur once, and the top ten carry about 27%. Documented time point: persistent/refractory GD, antithyroid drugs over 5 years with positive TRAb. The TCR library was made from RNA extracted from PBMCs. Sequences were derived from peripheral blood mononuclear cells (PBMCs), sampled when the disease was refractory, from a patient treated with antithyroid drugs. The receptors stem from a female donor with Graves disease.

The table lists this clonotype with many counts. The gene calls are TRBV2 and TRBJ1-1, with 7 bases identical to TRBD1. CDR3 size: 12 residues. From germline, CDR1 is SNHLY and CDR2 FYNNEI. J was trimmed by 6 bases and V by 9 bases; bases with no gene match: 7. The CDR3 region is CARKQGSAEAFF. CDR3 coding DNA: TGTGCCAGGAAACAGGGGTCCGCTGAAGCTTTCTTT.

This clonotype has a handful of counts. The chain carries TRBV20-1 and TRBJ2-2, with 7 positions matching TRBD1. V shed 6 bases, J shed 8 bases, and the junction held 6 bases outside the gene matches. Germline V gives CDR1 DFQATT, CDR2 SNEGSKA (reference sequence). The CDR3 totals 12 residues. CDR3 sequence reads: CSAPGGWGELFF. The DNA for the CDR3 is TGCAGTGCACCAGGGGGATGGGGGGAGCTGTTTTTT.

This sequence joins TRBV5-1 and TRBJ2-2, with TRBD2 matching 14 bases. From germline, CDR1 is SGHRS and CDR2 YFSETQ. The CDR3 consists of 17 residues. V trimming: 4 bases; J trimming: 7 bases; junction bases outside the gene matches: 9. The CDR3 DNA reads TGCGCCAGCAGCCGACGACTAGCGGGAGGGGTCGACGGGGAGCTGTTTTTT. It encodes CASSRRLAGGVDGELFF.